The 2 T cell receptor beta chains presented below share a single source sample, sequenced in a study of blood T cell repertoires in COVID-19. Assay used: immunoSEQ multiplex PCR; TCRdb lists only in-frame clones, some missing. Among 85,000 to 100,000 clones listed, about 70% were seen once. Sequencing used peripheral blood. Receptors were obtained from a woman aged 60-75 years in a cohort sampled during active or convalescent COVID-19.

This chain joins TRBV7-9 and TRBJ1-2; possible D gene TRBD1, 6 bases. The CDR3 totals 16 residues. The V end lost 4 bases, the J end lost 6 bases, and 21 bases lay between the germline ends. Germline-derived CDR1 and CDR2 are SEHNR and FQNEAQ (reference sequence). The CDR3 coding sequence is TGTGCCAGCAGCTCCCAGGGGAGGGCCACTTTGGATGGCTACACCTTC. This gives the protein CASSSQGRATLDGYTF.

This clone was seen a few times. The chain links TRBV5-8 to TRBJ1-2, with a tentative D call TRBD1 (5 bases). This CDR3 spans 16 amino acids. Germline CDR1 SGHTS, CDR2 YDEGEE. The V end lost 2 bases, the J end lost 4 bases, and 18 bases lay between the germline ends. CDR3 amino acids: CASSFRDSVNLYGYTF. The DNA of the CDR3 is TGTGCCAGCAGCTTCCGCGACAGCGTTAACCTCTATGGCTACACCTTC.